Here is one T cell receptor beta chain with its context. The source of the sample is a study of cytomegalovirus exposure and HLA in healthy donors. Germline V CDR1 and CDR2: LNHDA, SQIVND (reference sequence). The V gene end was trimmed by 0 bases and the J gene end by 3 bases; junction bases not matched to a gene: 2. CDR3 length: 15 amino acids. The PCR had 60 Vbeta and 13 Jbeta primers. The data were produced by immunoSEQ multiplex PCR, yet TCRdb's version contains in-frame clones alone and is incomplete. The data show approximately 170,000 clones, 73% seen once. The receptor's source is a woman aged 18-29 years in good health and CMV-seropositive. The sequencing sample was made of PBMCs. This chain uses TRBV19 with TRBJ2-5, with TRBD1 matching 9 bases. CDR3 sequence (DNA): TGTGCCAGTAGTATAGAAGGGACAGGGAAAGAGACCCAGTACTTC. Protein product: CASSIEGTGKETQYF.